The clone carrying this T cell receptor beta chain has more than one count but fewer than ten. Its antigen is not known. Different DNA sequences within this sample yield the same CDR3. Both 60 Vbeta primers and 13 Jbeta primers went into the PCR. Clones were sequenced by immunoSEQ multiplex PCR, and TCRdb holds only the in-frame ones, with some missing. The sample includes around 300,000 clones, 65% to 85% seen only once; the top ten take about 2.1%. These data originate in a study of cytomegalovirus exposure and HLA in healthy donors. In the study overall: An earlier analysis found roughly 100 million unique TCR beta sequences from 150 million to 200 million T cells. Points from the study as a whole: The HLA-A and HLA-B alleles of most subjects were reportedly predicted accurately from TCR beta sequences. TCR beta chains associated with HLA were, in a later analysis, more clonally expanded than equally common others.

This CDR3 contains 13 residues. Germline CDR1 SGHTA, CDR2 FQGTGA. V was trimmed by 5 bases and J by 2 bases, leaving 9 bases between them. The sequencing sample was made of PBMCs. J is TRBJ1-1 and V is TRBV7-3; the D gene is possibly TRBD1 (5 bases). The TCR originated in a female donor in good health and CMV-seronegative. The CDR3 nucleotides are TGTGCCAGCAGCCTCCAGGGAAACACTGAAGCTTTCTTT. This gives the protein CASSLQGNTEAFF.